These 17 T cell receptor beta chains were all obtained from the same sample, sequenced in a study of kidney transplant recipient with SARS-CoV-2 infection. TCRdb reprocessed the reads with MiXCR, giving one entry per CDR3 protein. The table lists 200,000 to 300,000 distinct CDR3 sequences, around 28% of them singletons. The material was a blood sample, obtained at baseline and between days 110 and 120 from a kidney transplant recipient. The receptors originated from a male patient between 25 and 39 years old who had COVID-19 and was a kidney transplant recipient. T cells may partly derive from the graft donor.

The chain is built from TRBV19 and TRBJ2-3; unclear D gene. V shed 3 bases and J shed 1 base, with 2 bases lying between them. Germline assignment: CDR1 LNHDA and CDR2 SQIVND (reference sequence). The CDR3 loop spans 12 amino acids. This CDR3 is CASSIGTDTQYF. In nucleotides, the CDR3 is TGTGCCAGTAGTATTGGCACAGATACGCAGTATTTT.

This clonotype was detected many times. The chain uses TRBV30 and TRBJ2-2, with TRBD2 matching over 7 bases. This CDR3 is 13 amino acids long. The germline CDR1 and CDR2 sequences are GTSNPN and SVGIG (reference sequence). After removal of 7 bases from V and 8 bases from J, the junction contained 10 bases not matched to a gene. CDR3 sequence (DNA): TGTGCCTTTCTAGCGGACGACTGGGGGGAGCTGTTTTTT. This encodes CAFLADDWGELFF.

With respect to this clonotype: A read error may explain this, as a much larger clone is one base away. The chain combines TRBV6-8 with TRBJ2-7; no definite D call. The V end lost 5 bases, the J end lost 3 bases, and 8 bases lay between the germline ends. CDR3 length: 12 amino acids. Germline V gene sequence: CDR1 MNHGY, CDR2 SAAAGT. The CDR3 here is CASSDGGYEQYF. DNA of the CDR3: TGTGCCAGCAGTGACGGCGGCTACGAGCAGTACTTC.

V and J are TRBV5-6 and TRBJ2-6; D possibly corresponds to TRBD1 (6 bases). The CDR3 has 18 residues. V was pared by 6 bases and J by 0 bases, with 19 bases between. Germline loops: CDR1 SGHDT, CDR2 YYEEEE. The CDR3 DNA reads TGTGCCAGCAACGTGGCCCGGGACACAGGCTCTGGGGCCAACGTCCTGACTTTC. The encoded protein is CASNVARDTGSGANVLTF.

This clonotype was seen ten or more times. This chain connects TRBV5-8 to TRBJ1-2; no clear D. The CDR3 totals 16 residues. The germline gives CDR1 SGHTS, CDR2 YDEGEE. V dropped 7 bases and J dropped 4 bases, with 23 bases sitting between them. The CDR3 DNA follows: TGTGCCAGCGACTCTGCTCATCCACGAAAGACCTATGGCTACACCTTC. This sequence encodes CASDSAHPRKTYGYTF.

This clonotype was counted ten times or more. The chain links TRBV9 to TRBJ2-2; unclear D gene. V was shortened by 1 base and J by 6 bases, with 10 bases between the two germline ends. Germline-derived CDR1 and CDR2 are SGDLS and YYNGEE. The CDR3 spans 14 residues. This CDR3 reads CASSVSGPAGELFF. The CDR3 nucleotides read TGTGCCAGCAGCGTATCCGGGCCCGCCGGGGAGCTGTTTTTT.

At least ten counts were recorded for this clonotype. V gene TRBV7-1 combines with J gene TRBJ1-2, with D unresolved. TRBV7-1 is classed as an ORF, of uncertain function. The CDR3 totals 17 residues. V lost 5 bases and J 4 bases, leaving 23 bases between the germline ends. The CDR3: CASSRELHEGKTYGYTF. The CDR3 nucleotides read TGTGCCAGCAGCCGGGAACTTCACGAGGGAAAGACCTATGGCTACACCTTC.

Turning to this clonotype: A much larger clonotype is one base distant, so this may be a read error. The chain couples TRBV4-1 to TRBJ1-5; D remains unclear. CDR3 size: 15 residues. Germline loops: CDR1 MGHRA, CDR2 YSYEKL. CDR3 DNA sequence: TGCGCCAGCAGCCTCTCGTGGGGTAGCAGTCAGCCCCAGCATTTT. Translation: CASSLSWGSSQPQHF.

V gene TRBV12-3 or TRBV12-4 combines with J gene TRBJ2-5; TRBD2 aligns across 7 bases. The CDR3 runs to 17 residues. Trimming removed 5 bases from V and 4 bases from J; junction bases left unmatched: 16. The DNA of the CDR3 is TGTGCCAGCAGTCCCACGGAGTGGGCGGGAGAAAGAGAGACCCAGTACTTC. Amino acid sequence: CASSPTEWAGERETQYF.

Points on this clonotype: A clone one base away is much larger, so this may be a read error. This chain links TRBV5-1 with TRBJ1-5; TRBD1 aligns across 7 bases. V lost 9 bases, J lost 4 bases, and 10 bases stayed unmatched. CDR1 and CDR2 (germline): SGHRS, YFSETQ. This CDR3 has 14 amino acids. The chain's CDR3 is CAIRPGQENQPQHF. The CDR3 DNA follows: TGCGCCATCAGGCCCGGACAGGAAAATCAGCCCCAGCATTTT.

The chain uses TRBV6-1 and TRBJ1-2; D gene ambiguous. The CDR3 is 17 amino acids. Germline lookup yields CDR1 MNHNS and CDR2 SASEGT. The ends were cut back, 4 bases at V and 4 bases at J, with 22 bases in the middle. In DNA, the CDR3 is TGTGCCAGCAGTGGTCAAGACTCTATGCGAAAGACCTATGGCTACACCTTC. Translating it yields CASSGQDSMRKTYGYTF.

To note about this clonotype: A read error is possible here, since a much larger clone lies one base away. The chain links TRBV28 to TRBJ2-1; D gene uncertain. CDR1 is MDHEN, CDR2 SYDVKM, per germline. The CDR3 is made up of 15 amino acids. The chain's CDR3 is CASPIAVFPDNEQLF. In nucleotides, the CDR3 is TGTGCCAGCCCAATCGCGGTGTTCCCTGACAATGAGCAGCTCTTC.

As regards this clonotype: One base away lies a much larger clone, so this may be a sequencing read error. The chain carries TRBV6-2 or TRBV6-3 and TRBJ1-2; TRBD1 might be the D (5 bases). Per the germline V gene, CDR1 is MNHEY and CDR2 is SVGEGT. The CDR3 extends over 15 amino acids. V lost 10 bases and J lost 3, with 21 bases in between. The CDR3 coding sequence is TGTGCCACCACCGGGTCTGGGGGAGGTGACTATGGCTACACCTTC. This translates into CATTGSGGGDYGYTF.

A word on this clonotype: A single base separates this from a much larger clone, so it may be a read error. The chain links TRBV19 to TRBJ1-1; D remains unclear. The germline CDR1 and CDR2 sequences are LNHDA and SQIVND (reference sequence). The CDR3 has 11 residues. The CDR3 DNA sequence: TGTGCCAGTAGTATTGCTGGGGTAGCTCTCTTT. It yields the protein CASSIAGVALF.

Many counts were recorded for this clonotype. The chain carries TRBV12-5 and TRBJ1-2; maybe TRBD1 (5 bases). CDR3 length: 17 residues. The germline CDR1 and CDR2 sequences are LGHNT and FRNRAP. Deletions cut 5 bases from V and 4 bases from J, with 23 bases between. The CDR3 loop reads CASGHTILQGKTYGYTF. The DNA for the CDR3 is TGTGCTAGTGGTCATACTATTTTGCAGGGAAAGACCTATGGCTACACCTTC.

V and J are TRBV28 and TRBJ1-5; D not certain. Per the germline V gene, CDR1 is MDHEN and CDR2 is SYDVKM. With 6 bases removed from V and 4 bases from J, the gap between germline ends came to 16 bases. This CDR3 comprises 15 residues. The CDR3 bases are TGTGCCAGCAGCCCATCTAGATGGTCGAATCAGCCCCAGCATTTT. It specifies CASSPSRWSNQPQHF.

This clonotype was detected many times. The chain recombines TRBV9 with TRBJ2-2; the D gene is possibly TRBD1 (6 bases). V was trimmed by 4 bases and J by 2 bases, leaving 12 bases between them. Germline V gives CDR1 SGDLS, CDR2 YYNGEE. This CDR3 is built from 15 residues. In DNA form, the CDR3 reads TGTGCCAGCAGCACCACAGGGACCAACACCGGGGAGCTGTTTTTT. Its translation: CASSTTGTNTGELFF.